This TCR beta chain is drawn from a study of shared clonotypes between healthy human individuals. TCRdb keeps only in-frame clones here, not all; method: immunoSEQ multiplex PCR. The sample includes hundreds of thousands of clones, 85% to 95% of them seen just once. CD45RO-negative CD8 cells positively selected for CCR7 made up the naive population, which excluded terminally differentiated effector memory CD45RA+ cells. The CDR3 spans 16 residues. The trim removed 1 base at V and 2 bases at J, leaving 5 bases unmatched. Germline assignment: CDR1 MDHEN and CDR2 SYDVKM. What was sequenced was naive CD8+ T cells sorted from blood. The rearrangement links TRBV28 to TRBJ2-1, with 7 bases identical to TRBD1. This sequence originates from a woman younger than 45 in good health. The CDR3 region has the DNA TGTGCCAGCAGTTTATCCCCGGGACAGACCTACAATGAGCAGTTCTTC. The encoded protein is CASSLSPGQTYNEQFF.